The present T cell receptor (beta chain) was sequenced within a study of persistence of HIV-infected CD4 T cells. Study-wide findings and caveats: CMV- and Gag-responding cells had lower TCRbeta richness than CD3/CD28-responding cells. Degenerate expanded CDR3beta sequences were enriched among CMV- and Gag-responding cells. Proviral oligoclonality tracked with TCR oligoclonality within the same sorted cells.

This clone has only one observation. The antigen remains undetermined. The stimulus was an HIV-1 Gag 15-mer peptide pool, roughly 1 ug/peptide/mL. CD40L/CD69 double-negative CD45RO-high memory CD4+ T cells were collected. Donors had undetectable plasma HIV-1 RNA, under 50 copies/mL, for 4+ years. V was trimmed by 6 bases and J by 3 bases, leaving 12 bases between them. Germline CDR1 and CDR2: SNHLY and FYNNEI. This CDR3 has 15 amino acids. The immunoSEQ assay was version 4, run in survey mode. The repertoire was sequenced with immunoSEQ multiplex PCR; TCRdb's copy has only in-frame clones and lacks some. The table shows about 36,000 clones, with roughly 80% occurring only once.

The chain couples TRBV2 to TRBJ2-6; D is unresolved. Sequenced material: cultured CD4+ T cells from PBMCs, taken from a patient who received antiretroviral therapy. The receptor was isolated from an adult with HIV. The donor label of this sample is uncertain. CDR3 residues: CASRSGSGGANVLTF. DNA of the CDR3: TGTGCCAGCAGAAGTGGCTCTGGTGGGGCCAACGTCCTGACTTTC.